Below, 22 T cell receptor beta chains from the same sample are listed, as sequenced in a study of blood T cell repertoires in COVID-19. Profiled with immunoSEQ multiplex PCR; TCRdb holds only in-frame clones, not every one. The table shows 65,000 to 90,000 clones, with 60% to 80% occurring only once. The sample comprised peripheral blood. The receptors stem from a man between 65 and 85 years old with active or convalescent COVID-19.

The count of this clone is one. This chain uses TRBV28 with TRBJ2-7, with D possibly being TRBD1 (6 bases). The CDR3 spans 19 residues. Germline V gene sequence: CDR1 MDHEN, CDR2 SYDVKM. The V gene lost 1 base and the J gene lost 3 bases, with 25 bases spanning the gap. The CDR3 DNA is TGTGCCAGCAGTTTATTCGGCGTGAAACCGGTGGGACAAGTCTACGAGCAGTACTTC. It is translated as CASSLFGVKPVGQVYEQYF. The entire variable domain, with the rest obtained from reference TRBV28 and TRBJ2-7, is as follows: DVKVTQSSRYLVKRTGEKVFLECVQDMDHENMFWYRQDPGLGLRLIYFSYDVKMKEKGDIPEGYSVSREKKERFSLILESASTNQTSMYLCASSLFGVKPVGQVYEQYFGPGTRLTVT.

The gene calls are TRBV5-4 and TRBJ1-3; 10 nucleotides match TRBD1. This CDR3 region has 14 residues. CDR1 SGHNT and CDR2 YYREEE come from the germline V gene (reference sequence). The J segment lost 7 bases and the V segment lost 0 bases, leaving 1 base of the junction unmatched. CDR3 residues: CASSLGDRGNTIYF. In DNA form, the CDR3 reads TGTGCCAGCAGCTTGGGGGACAGGGGCAACACCATATATTTT.

This clone was observed a single time. CDR3 nucleotide sequence: TGTGCCAGCAGCTACCAATCGGGGGGGCCACCAGATACGCAGTATTTT. This encodes CASSYQSGGPPDTQYF. The chain is built from TRBV6-5 and TRBJ2-3, with TRBD2 matching 8 bases. Germline V lookup: CDR1 MNHEY, CDR2 SVGAGI. The CDR3 runs 16 residues. V lost 6 bases, J lost 4 bases, and 12 bases stayed unmatched.

The rearrangement joins TRBV12-1 to TRBJ2-7; the table's TRBD2 call for D was not verified on the DNA. TRBV12-1 is a known pseudogene. This CDR3 has 14 amino acids. The CDR3 bases are TGTGCCAGATGTACTAGCGTCAGCTCCTACGAGCAGTACTTC. The encoded protein is CARCTSVSSYEQYF.

This clone was counted ten times or more. The J gene is TRBJ1-4, the V gene TRBV5-1; no firm D call. The V gene lost 0 bases and the J gene lost 8 bases, with 14 bases spanning the gap. The CDR3 runs to 15 residues. CDR1 is SGHRS, CDR2 YFSETQ, per germline. The CDR3 here is CASSLASGGEEKLFF. CDR3 DNA sequence: TGCGCCAGCAGCTTGGCCTCAGGAGGTGAAGAAAAACTGTTTTTT.

V is TRBV5-6 and J is TRBJ2-6; D is unclear. Trimming removed 3 bases at V and 1 base at J, with 8 bases between. The length of the CDR3 is 15 residues. CDR1 and CDR2 from the germline V gene are SGHDT and YYEEEE. CDR3 residues: CASSSVSSGANVLTF. Here the CDR3 DNA reads TGTGCCAGCAGCTCCGTATCGTCTGGGGCCAACGTCCTGACTTTC.

The gene calls are TRBV6-5 and TRBJ2-2, with 11 positions matching TRBD1. V was pared by 7 bases and J by 6 bases, with 7 bases of the junction left unmatched. Germline lookup yields CDR1 MNHEY and CDR2 SVGAGI. This CDR3 is 15 amino acids long. The CDR3 region is CASTGTGGAAGELFF. The CDR3, as DNA: TGTGCCAGCACCGGGACAGGGGGGGCAGCCGGGGAGCTGTTTTTT.

The J gene is TRBJ1-2, the V gene TRBV3-1 (or the pseudogene TRBV3-2), with 11 positions matching TRBD1. The CDR3 covers 15 residues. V dropped 2 bases and J dropped 8; count of bases not matched to a gene: 7. Germline lookup yields CDR1 LGHDT and CDR2 YNNKEL (reference sequence). CDR3 in amino acids: CASSQRPGQGEGYTF. The CDR3 nucleotides read TGTGCCAGCAGCCAAAGACCGGGACAGGGGGAGGGCTACACCTTC.

This rearrangement joins TRBV6-5 to TRBJ1-5, with D perhaps matching TRBD1 (5 bases). The germline V gene encodes CDR1 MNHEY and CDR2 SVGAGI. The ends were cut back, 6 bases at V and 4 bases at J, with 13 bases in the middle. There are 14 residues in the CDR3. The CDR3 coding sequence is TGTGCCAGCAGCCCCCGACAGACGAATCAGCCCCAGCATTTT. Its protein product is CASSPRQTNQPQHF.

This sequence joins TRBV5-1 and TRBJ2-4, with D maybe TRBD1 (6 bases). The CDR3 spans 13 residues. Germline V lookup: CDR1 SGHRS, CDR2 YFSETQ. V was shortened by 4 bases and J by 6 bases, with 11 bases between the two germline ends. The CDR3 spells CASSETGLNIQYF. In DNA, the CDR3 is TGCGCCAGCAGCGAAACAGGGCTAAACATTCAGTACTTC.

Note on this clone: An end of the junction differs from the germline gene, which may be a read error. The chain joins TRBV2 to TRBJ1-3; D is unclear. From germline, CDR1 is SNHLY and CDR2 FYNNEI. The CDR3 spans 11 residues. In DNA, the CDR3 is TGTGCCAGCAGTGATGGAGACACCATATATTTT. Translated: CASSDGDTIYF.

This clone appeared many times. This chain links TRBV7-2 with TRBJ2-1, with TRBD2 matching over 10 bases. V trimming: 2 bases; J trimming: 6 bases; junction bases outside the gene matches: 7. CDR3 length: 16 amino acids. The germline V gene encodes CDR1 SGHTA and CDR2 FQGNSA. The CDR3 loop reads CASSLTGAGGLNEQFF. The CDR3 DNA reads as TGTGCCAGCAGCTTAACTGGAGCGGGGGGGCTCAATGAGCAGTTCTTC. The full variable domain, completed using reference TRBV7-2 and TRBJ2-1, is GAGVSQSPSNKVTEKGKDVELRCDPISGHTALYWYRQSLGQGLEFLIYFQGNSAPDKSGLPSDRFSAERTGGSVSTLTIQRTQQEDSAVYLCASSLTGAGGLNEQFFGPGTRLTVL.

The gene calls are TRBV7-2 and TRBJ2-3; TRBD2 aligns across 11 bases. The V gene's germline CDR1 is SGHTA and CDR2 FQGNSA. Trimming took 6 bases from V and 7 from J; bases not matched to a gene: 15. There are 17 residues in the CDR3. The CDR3 sequence is CASSPDAIAGGRYTQYF. The CDR3 coding sequence is TGTGCCAGCAGTCCCGATGCGATAGCGGGGGGGCGGTATACGCAGTATTTT.

V usage is TRBV4-1 and J usage is TRBJ2-1, with D possibly TRBD2 on 7 matching bases. The CDR3 contains 14 residues. V lost 3 bases, J lost 8 bases, and 14 bases lay in between. CDR1 MGHRA and CDR2 YSYEKL come from the germline V gene. CDR3 amino acids: CASSQRGGRYEQFF. As DNA, the CDR3 is TGCGCCAGCAGCCAGAGGGGGGGCCGCTATGAGCAGTTCTTC.

The chain employs TRBV7-9 and TRBJ1-1; D not certain. This CDR3 is 13 amino acids long. The germline V and J ends were trimmed by 0 bases and 7 bases, with 9 bases remaining between them. The germline V gene has CDR1 SEHNR and CDR2 FQNEAQ (reference sequence). The CDR3 region is CASSLATESEAFF. CDR3 nucleotide sequence: TGTGCCAGCAGCTTAGCCACAGAGAGTGAAGCTTTCTTT.

This clone came up once. The chain employs TRBV6-4 and TRBJ2-1, with a weak D call TRBD2 (6 bases). This CDR3 is 13 amino acids long. The V end lost 10 bases, the J end lost 6 bases, and 16 bases lay between the germline ends. The germline V gene encodes CDR1 MRHNA and CDR2 SNTAGT. CDR3 sequence: CATSGTLSNEQFF. In DNA, the CDR3 is TGTGCCACCTCCGGGACTCTATCCAATGAGCAGTTCTTC.

This CDR3 reads CASSARQGFTDTQYF. The CDR3 bases are TGTGCCAGCAGCGCACGACAGGGGTTCACAGATACGCAGTATTTT. The rearrangement joins TRBV9 to TRBJ2-3; 8 nucleotides agree with TRBD1. Trimming removed 3 bases from V and 2 bases from J; junction bases left unmatched: 5. The CDR3 covers 15 residues. In germline, CDR1 is SGDLS, CDR2 YYNGEE.

The genes are TRBV19 and TRBJ2-1, with 9 bases aligning to TRBD1. The CDR3 covers 14 residues. V was pared by 6 bases and J by 4 bases, with 4 bases of the junction left unmatched. Germline CDR1 reads LNHDA; CDR2 reads SQIVND (reference sequence). The DNA for the CDR3 is TGTGCCAGTAGCCGGGACAGGGATTACAATGAGCAGTTCTTC. This sequence encodes CASSRDRDYNEQFF.

V and J are TRBV3-1 (or the pseudogene TRBV3-2) and TRBJ2-2; D gene uncertain. There are 13 residues in the CDR3. The germline gives CDR1 LGHDT, CDR2 YNNKEL (reference sequence). The V end lost 4 bases, the J end lost 4 bases, and 7 bases lay between the germline ends. CDR3: CASSLTGTGELFF. The CDR3 region has the DNA TGTGCCAGCAGCCTGACGGGCACCGGGGAGCTGTTTTTT.

This clone was found once. J is TRBJ2-3 and V is TRBV19; TRBD2 might be the D (5 bases). This CDR3 comprises 15 residues. Trimming shortened V by 2 bases and J by 0 bases, and 9 bases separated the two germline ends. The germline CDR1 and CDR2 sequences are LNHDA and SQIVND (reference sequence). The CDR3 sequence: CASSISPGSTDTQYF. The CDR3 DNA sequence: TGTGCCAGTAGTATATCACCGGGGAGCACAGATACGCAGTATTTT. The whole variable domain, remainder taken from reference TRBV19 and TRBJ2-3, is DGGITQSPKYLFRKEGQNVTLSCEQNLNHDAMYWYRQDPGQGLRLIYYSQIVNDFQKGDIAEGYSVSREKKESFPLTVTSAQKNPTAFYLCASSISPGSTDTQYFGPGTRLTVL.

The chain links TRBV2 to TRBJ2-5; maybe TRBD1 (6 bases). The V end lost 7 bases, the J end lost 9 bases, and 21 bases lay between the germline ends. The CDR3 sequence is 14 residues long. Germline values: CDR1 SNHLY, CDR2 FYNNEI. CDR3 DNA sequence: TGTGCCAGCAAGGCAGGGGACCCCCTAGGGGCCCAGTACTTC. Its translation is CASKAGDPLGAQYF.

V usage is TRBV27 and J usage is TRBJ2-3; a possible D gene is TRBD2 (6 bases). CDR1 is MNHEY and CDR2 is SMNVEV in the germline V gene (reference sequence). The V end lost 3 bases, the J end lost 0 bases, and 10 bases lay between the germline ends. The CDR3 contains 15 residues. The CDR3 bases are TGTGCCAGCAGTTTCCGGGACTTGAGCACAGATACGCAGTATTTT. This gives the protein CASSFRDLSTDTQYF.